Listed below are T cell receptor beta chains from one sample, sequenced in a study of CD8 T cells in ankylosing spondylitis. TCRdb analysed the 5' RACE reads with MiXCR anew, one entry per CDR3 protein. Altogether 160,000 or so distinct CDR3 sequences are present, 8.5% to 10% being singletons, with the ten largest covering more than 12%. Sequencing used blood, either unsorted or a sorted T cell fraction (not recorded which). The source is a female donor with ankylosing spondylitis or in good health (not recorded which). Each CDR3 is given with its conserved first and last residue. Each record gives: J gene, V gene, clone size, D gene, CDR3 DNA, CDR3 protein. D genes are given only for firm matches. Clone size is stated in some rows and not others, as once, few, many or a class when expanded.

J: TRBJ1-2
V: TRBV15
size: few
D: TRBD1
DNA: TGTGCCACCAGCAGACAGGGGGCCGGCTATGGCTACACCTTC
CDR3: CATSRQGAGYGYTF

J: TRBJ1-4
V: TRBV3-1
size: few
D: .
DNA: TGTGCCAGCAGCCAACTAAAAGGGGATGAAAAACTGTTTTTT
CDR3: CASSQLKGDEKLFF

J: TRBJ2-7
V: TRBV12-3/TRBV12-4
size: many
D: .
DNA: TGTGCCAGCAGTTTAGGTGCAGTATACGAGCAGTACTTC
CDR3: CASSLGAVYEQYF

J: TRBJ2-3
V: TRBV9
size: few
D: .
DNA: TGTGCCAGCAACCCCCGGAGCACAGATACGCAGTATTTT
CDR3: CASNPRSTDTQYF

J: TRBJ2-7
V: TRBV7-3
size: few
D: .
DNA: TGTGCCAGCAGCTCCCGGGACTCCCCCTACGAGCAGTACTTC
CDR3: CASSSRDSPYEQYF

J: TRBJ2-7
V: TRBV20-1
size: many
D: .
DNA: TGCAGTGCTAGAGTTCGGGCCGGCTACGAGCAGTACTTC
CDR3: CSARVRAGYEQYF

J: TRBJ2-7
V: TRBV7-7
size: many
D: TRBD1
DNA: TGTGCTAGCAGTCTGGCGGACAGGGGTTCCGAGCAGTACTTC
CDR3: CASSLADRGSEQYF

J: TRBJ1-2
V: TRBV28
size: few
D: TRBD1
DNA: TGTGCCAGCAGCTTACAGGGGCCGGGTTATGGCTACACCTTC
CDR3: CASSLQGPGYGYTF

J: TRBJ2-1
V: TRBV7-6
size: few
D: .
DNA: TGTGCCAGCAGCTTAGCGGAGAGTTATGAGCAGTTCTTC
CDR3: CASSLAESYEQFF

J: TRBJ1-6
V: TRBV4-1
size: .
D: TRBD1
DNA: TGCGCCAGCAGCCCGGGACAGAGCTCCTATAATTCACCCCTCCACTTT
CDR3: CASSPGQSSYNSPLHF

J: TRBJ2-1
V: TRBV30
size: .
D: TRBD2
DNA: TGTGCCTGGAGTGTAGGGACTAGCGGGGCCAATGAGCAGTTCTTC
CDR3: CAWSVGTSGANEQFF

J: TRBJ2-1
V: TRBV6-5
size: few
D: .
DNA: TGTGCCAGCAGCGCCGGGGGAAATGAGCAGTTATTC
CDR3: CASSAGGNEQLF

J: TRBJ1-2
V: TRBV27
size: few
D: TRBD1
DNA: TGTGCCAGCAGTTCGGACAGGGGTGGGGGCTACACCTTC
CDR3: CASSSDRGGGYTF

J: TRBJ1-1
V: TRBV30
size: few
D: .
DNA: TGTGCCTGGAAGGCTGAGGGGAGTGAAGCTTTCTTT
CDR3: CAWKAEGSEAFF

J: TRBJ2-5
V: TRBV4-3
size: few
D: .
DNA: TGCGCCAGCAGCCAAGATCTGGCCGCCCCCGTCGGGACCCAGTACTTC
CDR3: CASSQDLAAPVGTQYF

J: TRBJ1-5
V: TRBV20-1
size: many
D: .
DNA: TGCAGTGCTCCTCCCCAGGGGCGGAATCAGCCCCAGCATTTT
CDR3: CSAPPQGRNQPQHF

J: TRBJ1-5
V: TRBV27
size: many
D: .
DNA: TGTGCCAGCAGTTTACGGGGACGGGGTCAGCCCCAGCATTTT
CDR3: CASSLRGRGQPQHF

J: TRBJ1-1
V: TRBV7-9
size: few
D: .
DNA: TGTGCCAGCAGCCATGACAGGTTGAACACTGAAGCTTTCTTT
CDR3: CASSHDRLNTEAFF

J: TRBJ1-4
V: TRBV15
size: many
D: .
DNA: TGTGCCACCAGCAGCCCTGAAACGGAAGGGGATGAAAAACTGTTTTTT
CDR3: CATSSPETEGDEKLFF

J: TRBJ1-5
V: TRBV27
size: many
D: .
DNA: TGTGCCAGCAGTTTTGGAGGCAATCAGCCCCAGCATTTT
CDR3: CASSFGGNQPQHF

J: TRBJ2-1
V: TRBV27
size: few
D: .
DNA: TGTGCCAGCAGGCTTGACAGCTATTTCTACAATGAGCAGTTCTTC
CDR3: CASRLDSYFYNEQFF

J: TRBJ2-7
V: TRBV7-9
size: .
D: TRBD1
DNA: TGTGCCAGCAGCGCGGGACAGGGTGTAAGGGAGCAGTACTTC
CDR3: CASSAGQGVREQYF

J: TRBJ1-2
V: TRBV6-1
size: few
D: .
DNA: TGTGCCAGCAGTGAAGAACGACAGGCCGCCGGAAGGGATGGCTACACCTTC
CDR3: CASSEERQAAGRDGYTF

J: TRBJ2-2
V: TRBV2
size: few
D: .
DNA: TGTGCCAGTGACAACCCAGCGGTTAACACCGGGGAGCTGTTTTTT
CDR3: CASDNPAVNTGELFF

J: TRBJ2-2
V: TRBV9
size: many
D: TRBD2
DNA: TGTGCCAGCAGCTCCACCGGGACTATACACACCGGGGAGCTGTTTTTT
CDR3: CASSSTGTIHTGELFF

J: TRBJ2-2
V: TRBV5-5
size: few
D: TRBD2
DNA: TGTGCCAGCAGCCGGGGGGACGCCGGGGAGCTGTTTTTT
CDR3: CASSRGDAGELFF

J: TRBJ2-3
V: TRBV6-5
size: few
D: .
DNA: TGTGCCAGCAGTTTTGGGGAGGTGGATACGCAGTATTTT
CDR3: CASSFGEVDTQYF

J: TRBJ2-3
V: TRBV7-9
size: many
D: .
DNA: TGTGCCAGCACCCAGACCACAGATACGCAGTATTTT
CDR3: CASTQTTDTQYF

J: TRBJ2-2
V: TRBV4-2
size: .
D: TRBD2
DNA: TGTGCCAGCGGCCAAGGGCCTAGCGGCACCGGGGAGCTGTTTTTT
CDR3: CASGQGPSGTGELFF

J: TRBJ2-1
V: TRBV20-1
size: few
D: TRBD2
DNA: TGCAGTGCTAGTTCCGCTAGCGGGAGGTGGTATGAGCAGTTCTTC
CDR3: CSASSASGRWYEQFF

J: TRBJ2-7
V: TRBV7-2
size: .
D: .
DNA: TGTGCCAGCAGCTCCCCCAGTCAGTACGAGCAGTACTTC
CDR3: CASSSPSQYEQYF

J: TRBJ2-1
V: TRBV12-3/TRBV12-4
size: few
D: TRBD1
DNA: TGTGCCAGCAGTCTACAGGGGGCGAATGAGCAGTTCTTC
CDR3: CASSLQGANEQFF

J: TRBJ1-1
V: TRBV12-3/TRBV12-4
size: .
D: .
DNA: TGTGCCAGCAGTTTCATCGGGGGGGCGTCCCTGAACACTGAAGCTTTCTTT
CDR3: CASSFIGGASLNTEAFF

J: TRBJ2-7
V: TRBV20-1
size: once
D: TRBD2
DNA: TGCAGTGCTAGAGATCGAGTAGCGGGAGCTTTGTCCTACGAGCAGTACTTC
CDR3: CSARDRVAGALSYEQYF

J: TRBJ2-2
V: TRBV7-8
size: few
D: .
DNA: TGTGCCAGCAGCCCAGTTAGCGGAGCTGGCACCGGGGAGCTGTTTTTT
CDR3: CASSPVSGAGTGELFF

J: TRBJ2-1
V: TRBV6-2/TRBV6-3
size: .
D: .
DNA: TGTGCCAGCAGGGCCTACAATGAGCAGTTCTTC
CDR3: CASRAYNEQFF

J: TRBJ2-6
V: TRBV5-1
size: many
D: .
DNA: TGCGCCAGCAGCTTGGACTACTCTGGGGCCAACGTCCTGACTTTC
CDR3: CASSLDYSGANVLTF

J: TRBJ1-1
V: TRBV4-3
size: few
D: TRBD1
DNA: TGCGCCAGCAGCCAACCACTACTAGGGGGCGGGGGTGAAGCTTTCTTT
CDR3: CASSQPLLGGGGEAFF

J: TRBJ2-5
V: TRBV20-1
size: .
D: TRBD1
DNA: TGCAGTGCATCACCTCCAGGGGGCCGGCAAGAGACCCAGTACTTC
CDR3: CSASPPGGRQETQYF

J: TRBJ1-1
V: TRBV5-1
size: .
D: TRBD1
DNA: TGCGCCAGCAGCCGGGACAGGGGCACTGAAGCTTTCTTT
CDR3: CASSRDRGTEAFF

J: TRBJ2-7
V: TRBV5-5
size: .
D: .
DNA: TGTGCCAGCACCCACCTAAGGCTCACCCCCTACGAGCAGTACTTC
CDR3: CASTHLRLTPYEQYF

J: TRBJ2-7
V: TRBV4-2
size: many
D: .
DNA: TGTGCCAGCAGCCAAGAGGCGGAATTGGCCTACGAGCAGTACTTC
CDR3: CASSQEAELAYEQYF

J: TRBJ2-2
V: TRBV27
size: many
D: .
DNA: TGTGCCAGCAGTTTATTTCCCCTCGCCACCGGGGAGCTGTTTTTT
CDR3: CASSLFPLATGELFF

J: TRBJ2-7
V: TRBV27
size: .
D: .
DNA: TGTGCCAGCAGTTTATTGGGGGGACAAACTACGGAGCAGTACTTC
CDR3: CASSLLGGQTTEQYF

J: TRBJ2-7
V: TRBV9
size: few
D: .
DNA: TGTGCCAGCAGCGTAGACGGCACCTACGAGCAGTACTTC
CDR3: CASSVDGTYEQYF

J: TRBJ2-7
V: TRBV29-1
size: many
D: .
DNA: TGCAGCGTTCGGGGACAACGGCCCGAGCAGTACTTC
CDR3: CSVRGQRPEQYF

J: TRBJ2-7
V: TRBV28
size: .
D: TRBD2
DNA: TGTGCCAGCAGTGGGGGACTAGCGGGAGTCAACGAGCAGTACTTC
CDR3: CASSGGLAGVNEQYF

J: TRBJ2-7
V: TRBV7-9
size: few
D: .
DNA: TGTGCCAGCAGCTTAGGGGCTAATTACGAGCAGTACTTC
CDR3: CASSLGANYEQYF

J: TRBJ1-5
V: TRBV7-8
size: many
D: .
DNA: TGTGCCAGCAGCTTATTAGGGGATCAGCCCCAGCATTTT
CDR3: CASSLLGDQPQHF

J: TRBJ1-4
V: TRBV4-3
size: few
D: .
DNA: TGCGCCAGCAGCCAACCACCGGGACGAAATAATGAAAAACTGTTTTTT
CDR3: CASSQPPGRNNEKLFF

J: TRBJ2-7
V: TRBV4-2
size: few
D: .
DNA: TGTGCCAGCAGCCAACTCGAGGGCAACTCCTACGAGCAGTACTTC
CDR3: CASSQLEGNSYEQYF

J: TRBJ2-7
V: TRBV7-9
size: many
D: .
DNA: TGTGCCAGCAGCTTCCGGGGGCAGGGCGAGCAGTACTTC
CDR3: CASSFRGQGEQYF

J: TRBJ2-7
V: TRBV20-1
size: few
D: .
DNA: TGCAGTGCTAGAGAAGGCGGGAACTACGAGCAGTACTTC
CDR3: CSAREGGNYEQYF

J: TRBJ1-1
V: TRBV7-9
size: many
D: TRBD1
DNA: TGTGCCAGCAGCAGGACAGGGGCCAACACTGAAGCTTTCTTT
CDR3: CASSRTGANTEAFF

J: TRBJ2-7
V: TRBV5-4
size: few
D: .
DNA: TGTGCCAGCAGCAGACCAGGGGAGGGTGAGCAGTACTTC
CDR3: CASSRPGEGEQYF